This TCR beta chain is drawn from a study of radiotherapy plus CTLA-4 blockade in lung cancer. Across the whole study: Among patients, approximately 17% showed objective responses, and approximately 29% had disease control. General study findings and limits: Together with interferon-beta, which increased in serum after radiation, early dynamic changes in blood T cell clones were reportedly the best predictors of response. Subsequent to radiotherapy plus ipilimumab, tumor-derived TCR clones underwent expansion in blood.

Germline CDR1 is KGHSH and CDR2 is LQKENI. The V end was cut by 6 bases, the J end by 7 bases, with 16 bases between. The CDR3 is 14 amino acids. Details on this clone: The target antigen is unknown.

Libraries were prepared by immunoSEQ multiplex PCR; TCRdb keeps only in-frame clonotypes and omits some of them. The top ten clones hold approximately 4% of a sample with around 65,000 clones, approximately 77% of them seen once. The source material was peripheral blood, sampled from a patient treated with radiotherapy plus ipilimumab. The sequence was obtained from a human donor with non-small cell lung cancer who had a complete response to radiotherapy plus ipilimumab. The rearrangement joins TRBV18 to TRBJ2-4, with a possible D match to TRBD2 (6 bases). The CDR3 reads CASSPTPAGNIQYF. The CDR3 nucleotides are TGTGCCAGCTCCCCGACCCCGGCGGGGAACATTCAGTACTTC.